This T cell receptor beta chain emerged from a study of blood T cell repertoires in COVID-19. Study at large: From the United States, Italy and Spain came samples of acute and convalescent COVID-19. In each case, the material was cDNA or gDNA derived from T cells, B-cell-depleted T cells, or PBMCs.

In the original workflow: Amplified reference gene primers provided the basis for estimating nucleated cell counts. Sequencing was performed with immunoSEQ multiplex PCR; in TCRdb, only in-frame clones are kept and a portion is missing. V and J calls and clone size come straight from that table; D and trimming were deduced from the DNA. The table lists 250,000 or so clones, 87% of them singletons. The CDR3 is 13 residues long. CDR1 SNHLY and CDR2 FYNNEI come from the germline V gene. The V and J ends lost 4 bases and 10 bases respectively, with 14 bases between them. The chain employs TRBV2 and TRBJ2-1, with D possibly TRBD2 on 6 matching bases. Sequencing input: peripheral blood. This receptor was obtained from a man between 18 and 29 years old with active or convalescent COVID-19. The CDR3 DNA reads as TGTGCCAGCAGTGGCGGGATCGCGGGAGAGCAGTTCTTC. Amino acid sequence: CASSGGIAGEQFF. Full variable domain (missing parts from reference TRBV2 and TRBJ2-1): EPEVTQTPSHQVTQMGQEVILRCVPISNHLYFYWYRQILGQKVEFLVSFYNNEISEKSEIFDDQFSVERPDGSNFTLKIRSTKLEDSAMYFCASSGGIAGEQFFGPGTRLTVL.